Presented here are 21 T cell receptor beta chains from one specimen sequenced in a study of cytomegalovirus exposure and HLA in healthy donors. With 60 Vbeta and 13 Jbeta primers, the PCR was carried out. Clones were read by immunoSEQ multiplex PCR, and TCRdb kept only the in-frame ones, dropping some. The sample lists around 88,000 clones; over 75% were seen once. The sample comprised PBMCs. Receptor source: a man in his fifties in good health and CMV-seropositive.

This clone occurred a few times. The chain is built from TRBV30 and TRBJ1-1; D is perhaps TRBD1 (6 bases). Germline V gene data show CDR1 as GTSNPN and CDR2 as SVGIG (reference sequence). This CDR3 has 11 residues. The germline V and J ends were trimmed by 3 bases and 4 bases, with 6 bases remaining between them. The CDR3 nucleotides read TGTGCCTGGAGAGGGGGCACTGAAGCTTTCTTT. Protein sequence: CAWRGGTEAFF.

This clone appeared a few times. The chain recombines TRBV7-9 with TRBJ1-1; D remains ambiguous. Germline V gene sequence: CDR1 SEHNR, CDR2 FQNEAQ (reference sequence). V was clipped by 6 bases and J by 3 bases, with 17 bases between them. This CDR3 has 15 residues. CDR3 nucleotides: TGTGCCAGCAGTGGGAGTGTGTGGGCCGACACTGAAGCTTTCTTT. Its protein is CASSGSVWADTEAFF.

The rearrangement joins TRBV28 to TRBJ2-7; D may be TRBD2 (5 bases). V was clipped by 6 bases and J by 6 bases, with 21 bases between them. The CDR3 runs to 15 residues. Per the germline V gene, CDR1 is MDHEN and CDR2 is SYDVKM. This CDR3 reads CASSSRGVLQSEQYF. CDR3 in DNA: TGTGCCAGCAGCTCCCGGGGAGTGCTCCAGAGCGAGCAGTACTTC.

CDR3 coding DNA: TGTGCCAGCTCACCAATTTCCATGAACACTGAAGCTTTCTTT. Its protein is CASSPISMNTEAFF. The rearrangement links TRBV18 to TRBJ1-1; unclear D gene. The CDR3 runs 14 residues. V was trimmed by 2 bases and J by 0 bases, leaving 7 bases between them. Per germline, CDR1 KGHSH and CDR2 LQKENI.

The rearrangement joins TRBV7-2 to TRBJ2-3; a weak D match, TRBD2 (6 bases). CDR3 length: 14 residues. The V gene's germline CDR1 is SGHTA and CDR2 FQGNSA. V dropped 3 bases and J dropped 1 base, with 8 bases sitting between them. The CDR3 region is CASSFGGGTDTQYF. The CDR3 DNA sequence: TGTGCCAGCAGCTTCGGCGGGGGCACAGATACGCAGTATTTT. Using reference TRBV7-2 and TRBJ2-3 for the parts outside the CDR3, the full variable domain is GAGVSQSPSNKVTEKGKDVELRCDPISGHTALYWYRQSLGQGLEFLIYFQGNSAPDKSGLPSDRFSAERTGGSVSTLTIQRTQQEDSAVYLCASSFGGGTDTQYFGPGTRLTVL.

This rearrangement joins TRBV6-5 to TRBJ1-4; D perhaps matches TRBD1 (6 bases). Looked up from germline, CDR1 is MNHEY and CDR2 is SVGAGI. This CDR3 region has 15 residues. Between the trimmed V and J ends, which lost 2 bases and 3 bases, there was a span of 10 bases. The CDR3 here is CASSYTDRSNEKLFF. For the CDR3, the DNA is TGTGCCAGCAGTTACACCGACAGGTCTAATGAAAAACTGTTTTTT.

This clone was seen once. This chain uses TRBV4-3 with TRBJ1-5; D is perhaps TRBD1 (5 bases). Germline loops: CDR1 LGHNA, CDR2 YSLEER. V was trimmed by 0 bases and J by 6 bases, leaving 15 bases between them. The CDR3 length is 16 residues. This CDR3 is CASSQDLDTIFQPQHF. The CDR3 DNA follows: TGCGCCAGCAGCCAAGATTTGGACACTATCTTTCAGCCCCAGCATTTT.

The V call is TRBV5-8, the J call TRBJ2-4; TRBD2 agrees at 11 bases. The V and J ends lost 3 bases and 4 bases, in that order; junction bases with no gene match: 9. CDR3 length: 17 amino acids. Per the germline V gene, CDR1 is SGHTS and CDR2 is YDEGEE. CDR3 DNA sequence: TGTGCCAGCAGCTCACCCACTAGCGGGGGCCTTAAAAACATTCAGTACTTC. This translates into CASSSPTSGGLKNIQYF.

This clone was seen only a few times. Likely a read error: the CDR3 ends without its conserved phenylalanine or tryptophan. The limits of the CDR3 on the DNA are not certain, so only TCRdb's listed CDR3 is given. The chain is built from TRBV4-1 and TRBJ1-2. Both ends counted, the CDR3 spans 10 residues. The germline V gene encodes CDR1 MGHRA and CDR2 YSYEKL. The CDR3 loop reads CASSQDNSHL.

The rearrangement links TRBV7-9 to TRBJ1-2; TRBD1 aligns across 9 bases. The CDR3 runs to 14 residues. CDR1 SEHNR and CDR2 FQNEAQ come from the germline V gene (reference sequence). Losses at the gene ends were 5 bases for V and 4 bases for J; bases not matched to a gene: 5. The CDR3 sequence: CASSRTGGFYGYTF. CDR3 DNA sequence: TGTGCCAGCAGCCGAACAGGGGGCTTCTATGGCTACACCTTC.

The gene calls are TRBV19 and TRBJ1-4; TRBD1 might be the D (6 bases). CDR3 size: 15 residues. The V gene's germline CDR1 is LNHDA and CDR2 SQIVND (reference sequence). Trimming removed 4 bases at V and 0 bases at J, with 9 bases between. The CDR3 sequence: CASSTGVSTNEKLFF. DNA of the CDR3: TGTGCCAGTAGTACAGGGGTTTCAACTAATGAAAAACTGTTTTTT.

This chain uses TRBV6-5 with TRBJ2-7; 8 bases line up with TRBD1. The CDR3 spans 15 residues. J was trimmed by 4 bases and V by 0 bases; bases with no gene match: 5. Germline CDR1 is MNHEY and CDR2 is SVGAGI. The CDR3 here is CASSYSDRAQYEQYF. The CDR3, as DNA: TGTGCCAGCAGTTACTCGGACAGGGCTCAATACGAGCAGTACTTC.

This clone showed up just a few times. The chain combines TRBV30 with TRBJ1-2; D perhaps matches TRBD1 (5 bases). Trimming removed 1 base from V and 7 bases from J, with 13 bases in between. The germline V gene encodes CDR1 GTSNPN and CDR2 SVGIG (reference sequence). The CDR3 length is 13 residues. The CDR3 spells CAWSARGIGGYTF. The CDR3 nucleotides read TGTGCCTGGAGTGCTCGGGGGATAGGTGGCTACACCTTC.

The rearrangement links TRBV6-5 to TRBJ1-1; D might be TRBD1 (5 bases). V was shortened by 4 bases and J by 2 bases, with 11 bases between the two germline ends. Germline V gene sequence: CDR1 MNHEY, CDR2 SVGAGI. The CDR3 totals 14 residues. The CDR3 sequence is CASSSPGENTEAFF. The DNA for the CDR3 is TGTGCCAGCAGTTCCCCGGGGGAAAACACTGAAGCTTTCTTT.

A remark on this clone: Germline is not matched at one junction end, which may reflect a read error. This chain links TRBV5-8 with TRBJ1-6; possibly TRBD1 for D (6 bases). CDR1 is SGHTS and CDR2 is YDEGEE in the germline V gene. The CDR3 sequence is 15 residues long. For the CDR3, the DNA is TGTGCCAGCAGCTTGGAGGGCCGGGGACATTCACCCCTCAACTTT. This gives the protein CASSLEGRGHSPLNF.

This chain links TRBV5-1 with TRBJ1-1; TRBD1 aligns across 7 bases. V shed 4 bases, J shed 1 base, and the junction held 7 bases outside the gene matches. The CDR3 sequence is 15 residues long. Germline V gives CDR1 SGHRS, CDR2 YFSETQ. Here the CDR3 reads CASSPTGEGNTEAFF. The CDR3 bases are TGCGCCAGCAGCCCTACAGGGGAAGGGAACACTGAAGCTTTCTTT.

The table lists this clone with a few counts. The rearrangement joins TRBV5-1 to TRBJ1-2; D is possibly TRBD1 (5 bases). CDR1 and CDR2 (germline): SGHRS, YFSETQ. The CDR3 is made up of 15 amino acids. Trimming removed 3 bases from V and 2 bases from J, with 14 bases in between. The CDR3 sequence is CASSSGGVGNYGYTF. CDR3 coding DNA: TGCGCCAGCAGCTCCGGGGGGGTTGGGAACTATGGCTACACCTTC.

The V call is TRBV6-1, the J call TRBJ1-5; a possible D gene is TRBD1 (6 bases). Trimming took 7 bases from V and 0 from J, leaving 13 bases between them. The CDR3 runs to 15 residues. Per the germline V gene, CDR1 is MNHNS and CDR2 is SASEGT. The CDR3 nucleotides are TGTGCCAGCACTGTACAGGGAAATAGCAATCAGCCCCAGCATTTT. Translation: CASTVQGNSNQPQHF.

The chain recombines TRBV5-4 with TRBJ2-1; the match to TRBD2 covers 9 bases. With 4 bases clipped from V and 12 bases from J, the junction kept 14 bases outside the gene matches. The CDR3 extends over 15 amino acids. Germline V gene lookup returns CDR1 SGHNT and CDR2 YYREEE (reference sequence). The CDR3 nucleotides are TGTGCCAGCAGCGCCGAGGGACTAGCAGGGGTCGGGCAGTTCTTC. This translates into CASSAEGLAGVGQFF.

V and J are TRBV2 and TRBJ1-5, with D hard to call. The V gene lost 2 bases and the J gene lost 2 bases, with 10 bases spanning the gap. CDR3 length: 15 amino acids. Germline loops: CDR1 SNHLY, CDR2 FYNNEI. The CDR3 sequence: CASSEMVRGNQPQHF. In DNA, the CDR3 is TGTGCCAGCAGTGAAATGGTCCGGGGCAATCAGCCCCAGCATTTT.

The chain uses TRBV11-3 and TRBJ2-3; D is unresolved. The CDR3 contains 14 residues. Germline V gene lookup returns CDR1 SGHNT and CDR2 YENEEA. Trimming left V 4 bases short and J 0 bases short, with 8 bases between. CDR3 sequence reads: CASSSADSTDTQYF. As DNA, the CDR3 is TGTGCCAGCAGCTCTGCAGATAGCACAGATACGCAGTATTTT.